The present T cell receptor beta chain was sequenced within a study of blood T cell repertoires in COVID-19. Turning to the study itself: The analysed material was cDNA or gDNA that came from T cells, B-cell-depleted T cells, or PBMCs.

Germline V lookup: CDR1 MGHRA, CDR2 YSYEKL. The ends lost 1 base at V and 5 bases at J; junction bases unmatched: 11. The CDR3 runs to 17 residues. As handled by the study authors: Estimation of nucleated cell counts was performed using reference gene primer amplification. Generated by immunoSEQ multiplex PCR, the TCRdb table keeps only in-frame clones and is missing some. V and J calls and clone size are copied from that table; D and trimming were computed from the DNA. Counted here are about 270,000 clones, approximately 77% occurring once; the ten biggest clones make up roughly 3.1%. The receptor's source is a young woman with acute or convalescent COVID-19. The V call is TRBV4-1, the J call TRBJ2-5, with 9 bases matching TRBD1. Sequenced sample: peripheral blood. The CDR3 loop reads CASSQGYGTGKVETQYF. CDR3 sequence (DNA): TGCGCCAGCAGCCAAGGGTACGGGACAGGGAAGGTGGAGACCCAGTACTTC.